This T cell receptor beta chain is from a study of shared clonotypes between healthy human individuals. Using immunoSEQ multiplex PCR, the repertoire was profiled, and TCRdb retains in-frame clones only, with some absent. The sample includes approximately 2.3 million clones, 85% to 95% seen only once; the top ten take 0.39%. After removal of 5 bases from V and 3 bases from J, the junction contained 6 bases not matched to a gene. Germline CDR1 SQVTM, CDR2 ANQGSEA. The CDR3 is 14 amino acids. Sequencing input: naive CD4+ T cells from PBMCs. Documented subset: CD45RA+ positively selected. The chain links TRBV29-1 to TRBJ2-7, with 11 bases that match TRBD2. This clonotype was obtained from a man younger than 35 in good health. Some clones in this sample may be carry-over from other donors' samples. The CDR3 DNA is TGCAGCGTTATCCTAGCGGGAGGCGGCTACGAGCAGTACTTC. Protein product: CSVILAGGGYEQYF.